The subject of this entry is one T cell receptor (beta chain). Its target is unknown. The same CDR3 arises from other DNA sequences in this sample as well. The repertoire was sequenced with immunoSEQ multiplex PCR; TCRdb's copy has only in-frame clones and lacks some. Of 70,000 to 75,000 clones detected, roughly 85% appear once; the ten largest clones hold more than 0.5%. With V trimmed by 1 base and J by 4 bases, 1 base remained unmatched. From germline, CDR1 is SGHTA and CDR2 FQGNSA. The CDR3 is 14 amino acids. These data come from a study of OX40 agonist ivuxolimab in advanced cancers. Study as a whole: Those treated in dose escalation had hepatocellular carcinoma, melanoma, renal cell cancer or head and neck cancer. Subjects had a mean age of around 60 years, with a range of 23 to 79; around 84% were male. Study-wide findings and caveats: Expanded peripheral T cells had an undetermined antigen specificity.

Sequencing was performed on CD4+ or CD8+ T cells sorted from blood, taken in a trial of the OX40 agonist ivuxolimab. The chain joins TRBV7-2 to TRBJ2-3, with 8 bases aligning to TRBD2. This sequence originates from an adult with an advanced solid tumor such as melanoma, head and neck, liver or kidney cancer. The CDR3 protein is CASSLGTSPDTQYF. CDR3 DNA: TGTGCCAGCAGCTTAGGGACTAGCCCAGATACGCAGTATTTT.